This T cell receptor beta chain was sequenced during a study of immune evolution from preneoplasia to lung adenocarcinoma. Overall study: HLA loss of heterozygosity: around 6.5% AIS, about 15% MIA, 30% to 35% ADC, none AAH.

Note on this clone: Its antigen remains unknown.

Assay: immunoSEQ multiplex PCR; the TCRdb copy retains only in-frame clones and omits some. The sample shows 6,000 or so clones, around 80% of them seen only once. H&E slides confirmed each diagnosis, reviewed by two pathologists independently. Study-wide results and limits: From normal lung to invasive adenocarcinoma, top clone frequencies appeared to decrease.

CDR1 is WSHSY and CDR2 is SAAADI in the germline V gene. The CDR3 has 13 amino acids. V lost 5 bases and J 1 base, leaving 8 bases between the germline ends. The chain combines TRBV10-2 with TRBJ1-1; D is uncertain. The sequence was obtained from a person between 45 and 65 years old with lung adenocarcinoma. The specimen was FFPE invasive lung adenocarcinoma tissue. The CDR3 DNA follows: TGCGCCAGCAGTAAACGAGGGAACACTGAAGCTTTCTTT. Protein: CASSKRGNTEAFF.